This T cell receptor (beta chain) comes out of a study of CD8+ T cells in alopecia areata. Findings and caveats of the study: Alopecia totalis/universalis scalp especially showed more expanded CD8+ clones than normal scalp. Within the top 100, expanded CD8+ clones significantly decreased with tofacitinib, as did scalp clonality.

Treatment denoted: oral pan-JAK inhibitor, 5-10 mg twice daily. PBMCs, the starting material, were the source of sorted CD4+ and CD8+ T cells. The J segment lost 2 bases and the V segment lost 4 bases, leaving 2 bases of the junction unmatched. CDR3 length: 15 residues. Germline assignment: CDR1 LGHNT and CDR2 FRNRAP. Note on this clone: Its antigen is still unknown.

Following extraction, RNA underwent reverse transcription to cDNA, which served as the sequencing template. Data came from immunoSEQ multiplex PCR; TCRdb stores just in-frame clones and leaves some out. The table has under 200,000 clones, 50% to 65% seen once. This clonotype originated in a human donor with alopecia areata. The chain joins TRBV12-5 to TRBJ2-1; 10 bases are shared with TRBD1. Sequencing was performed on CD4+ T cells sorted from blood, taken at week 24, from a patient treated with tofacitinib. CDR3 sequence (DNA): TGTGCTAGTGGTTCGGGACAGGGGACCTACAATGAGCAGTTCTTC. Translation gives CASGSGQGTYNEQFF. Drawing the rest from reference TRBV12-5 and TRBJ2-1, the complete variable domain is DARVTQTPRHKVTEMGQEVTMRCQPILGHNTVFWYRQTMMQGLELLAYFRNRAPLDDSGMPKDRFSAEMPDATLATLKIQPSEPRDSAVYFCASGSGQGTYNEQFFGPGTRLTVL.